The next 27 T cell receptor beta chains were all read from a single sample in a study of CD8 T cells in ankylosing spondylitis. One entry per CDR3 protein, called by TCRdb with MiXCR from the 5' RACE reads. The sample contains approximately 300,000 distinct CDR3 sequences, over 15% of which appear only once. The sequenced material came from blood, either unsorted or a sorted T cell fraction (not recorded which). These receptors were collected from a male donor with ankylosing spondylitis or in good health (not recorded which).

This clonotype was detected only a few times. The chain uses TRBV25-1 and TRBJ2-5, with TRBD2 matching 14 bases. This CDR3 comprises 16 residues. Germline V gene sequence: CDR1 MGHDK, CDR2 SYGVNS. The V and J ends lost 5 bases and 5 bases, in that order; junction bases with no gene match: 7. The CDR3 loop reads CASSPWTSGRIETQYF. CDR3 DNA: TGTGCCAGCAGTCCTTGGACTAGCGGGAGGATTGAGACCCAGTACTTC. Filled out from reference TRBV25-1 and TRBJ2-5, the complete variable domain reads EADIYQTPRYLVIGTGKKITLECSQTMGHDKMYWYQQDPGMELHLIHYSYGVNSTEKGDLSSESTVSRIRTEHFPLTLESARPSHTSQYLCASSPWTSGRIETQYFGPGTRLLVL.

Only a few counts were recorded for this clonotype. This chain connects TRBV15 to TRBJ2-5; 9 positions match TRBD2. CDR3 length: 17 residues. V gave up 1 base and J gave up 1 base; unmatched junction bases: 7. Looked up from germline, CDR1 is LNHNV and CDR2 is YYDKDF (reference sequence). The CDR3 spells CATSRVSGGPSQETQYF. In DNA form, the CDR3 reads TGTGCCACCAGCAGAGTTAGCGGGGGACCCTCCCAAGAGACCCAGTACTTC.

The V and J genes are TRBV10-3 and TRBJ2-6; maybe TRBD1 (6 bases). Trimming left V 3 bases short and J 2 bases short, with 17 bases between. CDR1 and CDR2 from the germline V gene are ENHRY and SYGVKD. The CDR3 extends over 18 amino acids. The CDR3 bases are TGTGCCATCAGTGAAAGCCCTACAGGGACCGCTGGGGCCAACGTCCTGACTTTC. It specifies CAISESPTGTAGANVLTF.

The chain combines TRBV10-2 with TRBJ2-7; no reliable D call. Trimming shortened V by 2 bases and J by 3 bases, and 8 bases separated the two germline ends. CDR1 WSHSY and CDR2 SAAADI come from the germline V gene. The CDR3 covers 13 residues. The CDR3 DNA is TGCGCCAGCAGTGAGGACACCAACTACGAGCAGTACGTC. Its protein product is CASSEDTNYEQYV.

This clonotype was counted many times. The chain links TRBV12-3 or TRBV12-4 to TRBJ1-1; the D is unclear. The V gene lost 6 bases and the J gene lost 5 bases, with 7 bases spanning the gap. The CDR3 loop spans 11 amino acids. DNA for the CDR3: TGTGCCAGCAGGGCAGGAACTGAAGCTTTCTTT. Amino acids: CASRAGTEAFF.

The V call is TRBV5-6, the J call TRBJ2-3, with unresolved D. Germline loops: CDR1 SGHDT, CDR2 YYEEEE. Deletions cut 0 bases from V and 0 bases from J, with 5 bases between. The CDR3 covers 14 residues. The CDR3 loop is CASSLGISTDTQYF. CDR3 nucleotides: TGTGCCAGCAGCTTGGGCATTAGCACAGATACGCAGTATTTT.

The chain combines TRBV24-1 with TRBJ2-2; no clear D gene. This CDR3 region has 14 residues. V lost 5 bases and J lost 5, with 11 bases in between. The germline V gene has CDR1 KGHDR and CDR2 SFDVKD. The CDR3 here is CATSAAVRTGELFF. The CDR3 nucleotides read TGTGCCACCAGTGCGGCGGTAAGGACCGGGGAGCTGTTTTTT.

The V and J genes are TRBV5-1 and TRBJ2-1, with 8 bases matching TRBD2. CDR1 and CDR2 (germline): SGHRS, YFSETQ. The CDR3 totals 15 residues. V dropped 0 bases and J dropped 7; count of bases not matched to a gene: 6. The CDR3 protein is CASSLDGGALNEQFF. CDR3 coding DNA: TGCGCCAGCAGCTTGGACGGGGGGGCCCTTAATGAGCAGTTCTTC.

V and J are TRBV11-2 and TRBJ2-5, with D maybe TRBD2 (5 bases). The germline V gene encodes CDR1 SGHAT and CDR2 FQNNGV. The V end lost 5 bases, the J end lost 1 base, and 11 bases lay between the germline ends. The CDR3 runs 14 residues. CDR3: CASSKRVGQETQYF. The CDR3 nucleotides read TGTGCCAGCAGCAAGAGGGTGGGCCAAGAGACCCAGTACTTC.

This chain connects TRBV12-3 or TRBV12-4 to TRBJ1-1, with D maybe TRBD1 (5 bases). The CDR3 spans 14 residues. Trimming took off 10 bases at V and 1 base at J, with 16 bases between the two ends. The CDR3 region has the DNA TGTGCCAACATGGGGGGGTTGACGAACACTGAAGCTTTCTTT. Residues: CANMGGLTNTEAFF.

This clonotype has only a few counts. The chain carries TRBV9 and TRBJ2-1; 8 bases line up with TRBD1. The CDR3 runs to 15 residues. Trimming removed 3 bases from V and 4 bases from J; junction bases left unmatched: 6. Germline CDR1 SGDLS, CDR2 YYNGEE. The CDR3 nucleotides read TGTGCCAGCAGCGACCGGGACAGGAGTTACAATGAGCAGTTCTTC. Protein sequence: CASSDRDRSYNEQFF.

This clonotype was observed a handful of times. CDR3 sequence reads: CASNQAPSSYNEQFF. The CDR3 DNA follows: TGTGCCAGCAACCAGGCCCCGAGCTCCTACAATGAGCAGTTCTTC. V and J are TRBV6-1 and TRBJ2-1; D unclear. Trimming pared 7 bases from V and 0 bases from J, leaving 13 bases between. The CDR3 is made up of 15 amino acids. The V gene's germline CDR1 is MNHNS and CDR2 SASEGT.

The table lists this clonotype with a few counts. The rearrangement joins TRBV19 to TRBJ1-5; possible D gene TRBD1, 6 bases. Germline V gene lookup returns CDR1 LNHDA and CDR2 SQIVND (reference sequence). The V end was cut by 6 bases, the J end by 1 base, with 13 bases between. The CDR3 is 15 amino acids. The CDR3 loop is CASSKQGMSNQPQHF. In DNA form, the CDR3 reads TGTGCCAGTAGCAAACAGGGTATGAGCAATCAGCCCCAGCATTTT.

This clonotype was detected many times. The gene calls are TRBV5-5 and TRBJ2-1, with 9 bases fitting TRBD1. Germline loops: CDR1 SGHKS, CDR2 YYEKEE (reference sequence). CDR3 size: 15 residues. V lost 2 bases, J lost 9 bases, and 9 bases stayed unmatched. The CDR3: CASSLQGAQISEQFF. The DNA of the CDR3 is TGTGCCAGCAGCTTACAGGGGGCGCAAATTAGTGAGCAGTTCTTC.

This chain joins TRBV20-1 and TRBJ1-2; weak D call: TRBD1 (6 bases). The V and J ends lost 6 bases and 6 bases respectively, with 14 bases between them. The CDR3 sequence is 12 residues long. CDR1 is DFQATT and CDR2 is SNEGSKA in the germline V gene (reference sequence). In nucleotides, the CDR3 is TGCAGTGCGCTGCAGGGGTTGCATGGCTACACCTTC. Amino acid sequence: CSALQGLHGYTF.

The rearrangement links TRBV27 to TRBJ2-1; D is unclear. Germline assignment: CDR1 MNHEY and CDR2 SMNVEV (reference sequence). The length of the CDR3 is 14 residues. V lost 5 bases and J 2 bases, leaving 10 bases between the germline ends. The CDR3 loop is CASSRLPTYNEQFF. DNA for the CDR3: TGTGCCAGCAGTAGGCTACCAACCTACAATGAGCAGTTCTTC.

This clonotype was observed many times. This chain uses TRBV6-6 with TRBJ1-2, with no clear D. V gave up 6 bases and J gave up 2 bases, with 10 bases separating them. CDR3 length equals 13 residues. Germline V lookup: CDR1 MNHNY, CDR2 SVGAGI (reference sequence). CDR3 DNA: TGTGCCAGCAGCCCCGGGTCCAACTATGGCTACACCTTC. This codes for CASSPGSNYGYTF.

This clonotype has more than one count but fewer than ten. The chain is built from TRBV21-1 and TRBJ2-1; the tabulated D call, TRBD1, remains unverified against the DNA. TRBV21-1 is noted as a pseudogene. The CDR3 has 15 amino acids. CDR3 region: CASAGDGCGRNEQFF. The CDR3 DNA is TGTGCCAGCGCAGGGGACGGGTGTGGGCGTAATGAGCAGTTCTTC.

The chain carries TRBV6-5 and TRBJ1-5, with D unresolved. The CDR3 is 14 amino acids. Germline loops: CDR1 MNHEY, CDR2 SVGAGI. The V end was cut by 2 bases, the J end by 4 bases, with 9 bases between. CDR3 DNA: TGTGCCAGCAGTTACAACAATTTAAATCAGCCCCAGCATTTT. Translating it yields CASSYNNLNQPQHF.

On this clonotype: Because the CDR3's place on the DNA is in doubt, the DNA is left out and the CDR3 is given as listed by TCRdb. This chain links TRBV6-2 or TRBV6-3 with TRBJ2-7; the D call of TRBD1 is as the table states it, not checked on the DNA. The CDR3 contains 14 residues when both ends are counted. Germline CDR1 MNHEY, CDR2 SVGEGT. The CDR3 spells CASTSSVGQGTTYV.

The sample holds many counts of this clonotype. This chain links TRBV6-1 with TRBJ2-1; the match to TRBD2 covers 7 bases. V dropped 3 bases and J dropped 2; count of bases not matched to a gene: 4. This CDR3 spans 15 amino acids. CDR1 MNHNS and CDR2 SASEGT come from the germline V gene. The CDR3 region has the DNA TGTGCCAGCAGTGATAGTGGGGGGGCCTACAATGAGCAGTTCTTC. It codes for CASSDSGGAYNEQFF.

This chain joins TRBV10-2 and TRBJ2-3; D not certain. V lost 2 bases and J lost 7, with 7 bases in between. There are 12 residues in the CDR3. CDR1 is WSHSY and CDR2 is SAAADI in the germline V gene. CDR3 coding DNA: TGCGCCAGCAGTGAGGTTCGGCATACGCAGTATTTT. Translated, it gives CASSEVRHTQYF.

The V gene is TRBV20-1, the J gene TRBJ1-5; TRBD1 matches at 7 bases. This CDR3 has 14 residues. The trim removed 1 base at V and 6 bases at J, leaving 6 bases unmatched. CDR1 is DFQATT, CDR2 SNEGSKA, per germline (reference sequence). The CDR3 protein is CSARAPDRSQPQHF. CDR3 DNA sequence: TGCAGTGCTAGAGCCCCGGACAGGTCTCAGCCCCAGCATTTT.

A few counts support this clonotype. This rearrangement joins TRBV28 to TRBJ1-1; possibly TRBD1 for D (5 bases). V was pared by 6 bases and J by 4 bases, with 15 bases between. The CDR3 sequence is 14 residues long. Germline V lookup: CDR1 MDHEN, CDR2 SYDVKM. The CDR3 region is CASRPGGRATEAFF. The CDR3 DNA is TGTGCCAGCAGGCCCGGAGGCAGGGCCACTGAAGCTTTCTTT.

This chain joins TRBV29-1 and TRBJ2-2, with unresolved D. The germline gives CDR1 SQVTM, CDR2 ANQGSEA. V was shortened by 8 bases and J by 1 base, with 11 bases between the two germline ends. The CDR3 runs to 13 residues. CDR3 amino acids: CSLNGENTGELFF. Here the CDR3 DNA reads TGCAGCTTAAATGGAGAGAACACCGGGGAGCTGTTTTTT.

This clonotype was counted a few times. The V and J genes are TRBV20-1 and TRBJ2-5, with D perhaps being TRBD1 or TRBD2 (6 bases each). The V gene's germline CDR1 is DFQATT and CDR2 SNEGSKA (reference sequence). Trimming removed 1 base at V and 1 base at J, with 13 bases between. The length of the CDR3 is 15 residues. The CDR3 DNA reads TGCAGTGCTAGAGTTACGGGGGCAATCCAAGAGACCCAGTACTTC. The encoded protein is CSARVTGAIQETQYF.

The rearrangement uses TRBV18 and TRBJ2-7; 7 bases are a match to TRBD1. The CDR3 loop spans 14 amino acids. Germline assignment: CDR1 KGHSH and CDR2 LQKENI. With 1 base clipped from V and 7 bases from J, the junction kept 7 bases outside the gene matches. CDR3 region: CASSPRDSQGEQYV. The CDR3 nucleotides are TGTGCCAGCTCACCACGGGACAGTCAGGGGGAGCAGTACGTC.